Described below is a single T cell receptor beta chain sequence and its context. The data originate from a study of blood T cell repertoires in COVID-19. Study summary: Sites across the United States, Italy and Spain contributed samples from acute and convalescent COVID-19. From T cells, B-cell-depleted T cells, or PBMCs came the material, which was cDNA or gDNA.

In the original processing: By means of reference gene primer amplification, nucleated cell counts were estimated. Using immunoSEQ multiplex PCR, the repertoire was profiled, and TCRdb retains in-frame clones only, with some absent. D and trimming come from the DNA, and the V and J calls and clone size come from that table. Here the sample spans around 100,000 clones, about 90% being singletons. This CDR3 has 14 amino acids. Trimming cost V 7 bases and J 6 bases, with 18 bases left between them. Germline V gene data show CDR1 as SEHNR and CDR2 as FQNEAQ (reference sequence). Source material: peripheral blood. The chain recombines TRBV7-9 with TRBJ1-2; TRBD1 is a possible D gene (6 bases). This TCR was recovered from a woman aged 45-65 years with acute or convalescent COVID-19. The CDR3 DNA is TGTGCCAGCACCCCCTCGGCCCGGACAGATGGCTACACCTTC. Translated: CASTPSARTDGYTF.